Shown below are 31 T cell receptor beta chains from a single sample sequenced in a study of response to subunit inactivated influenza vaccine. Using its own MiXCR run on the RT-PCR reads, TCRdb lists one record per CDR3 protein. The sample contains hundreds of thousands of distinct CDR3 sequences, approximately 13% of which appear only once. The sequencing used PBMCs from blood, collected less than 15 days before vaccination. Every receptor here comes from a man aged 50 to 59 who received an inactivated influenza vaccine.

The V gene is TRBV5-1, the J gene TRBJ1-2, with TRBD1 as a possible D gene (5 bases). Germline V gives CDR1 SGHRS, CDR2 YFSETQ. V was clipped by 4 bases and J by 1 base, with 11 bases between them. The CDR3 is 14 amino acids. The DNA of the CDR3 is TGCGCCAGCAGCCCGGTACAGGTTAACTATGGCTACACCTTC. The encoded protein is CASSPVQVNYGYTF.

This clonotype was seen a few times. This sequence joins TRBV27 and TRBJ1-2; D uncertain. Germline V gives CDR1 MNHEY, CDR2 SMNVEV (reference sequence). The CDR3 totals 14 residues. V gave up 0 bases and J gave up 5 bases, with 10 bases separating them. The CDR3 here is CASSLSARGYGYTF. The CDR3 nucleotides read TGTGCCAGCAGTTTATCTGCTCGGGGTTATGGCTACACCTTC.

The V gene is TRBV5-1, the J gene TRBJ2-2; 7 nucleotides line up with TRBD1. With 3 bases clipped from V and 4 bases from J, the junction kept 6 bases outside the gene matches. This CDR3 contains 15 residues. Germline CDR1 and CDR2: SGHRS and YFSETQ. The CDR3, as DNA: TGCGCCAGCAGCTCCTCGACAGGGACCACCGGGGAGCTGTTTTTT. Its protein is CASSSSTGTTGELFF.

This rearrangement joins TRBV18 to TRBJ2-1; the match to TRBD2 covers 15 bases. The CDR3 is made up of 19 amino acids. The junction had 7 bases not matched to a gene; V was cut back by 0 bases and J by 4 bases. The germline V gene encodes CDR1 KGHSH and CDR2 LQKENI. CDR3 in DNA: TGTGCCAGCTCACCACCTCCCGGGGGACTAGCGGGAGGTTACAATGAGCAGTTCTTC. This codes for CASSPPPGGLAGGYNEQFF.

There are many counts of this clonotype. The J gene is TRBJ1-2, the V gene TRBV25-1; TRBD1 matches at 8 bases. V dropped 2 bases and J dropped 8; count of bases not matched to a gene: 7. The CDR3 contains 14 residues. Germline-derived CDR1 and CDR2 are MGHDK and SYGVNS. The CDR3 DNA reads as TGTGCCAGCAGTGAAGGACAGGGCGCATGGGGCTACACCTTC. Amino acid sequence: CASSEGQGAWGYTF.

The V call is TRBV5-6, the J call TRBJ2-1; unclear D gene. The CDR3 is 13 residues long. Trimming stripped 1 base from V and 7 bases from J, with 9 bases between. Germline V gene sequence: CDR1 SGHDT, CDR2 YYEEEE. The CDR3 loop reads CASSLMGWNEQFF. CDR3 DNA sequence: TGTGCCAGCAGCTTGATGGGGTGGAATGAGCAGTTCTTC.

This clonotype was picked up a small number of times. This sequence joins TRBV11-2 and TRBJ1-3; D gene ambiguous. This CDR3 has 13 residues. The V end was cut by 1 base, the J end by 6 bases, with 7 bases between. CDR1 SGHAT and CDR2 FQNNGV come from the germline V gene. Here the CDR3 reads CASSLVSSNTIYF. The CDR3 nucleotides read TGTGCCAGCAGCTTAGTTTCGTCAAACACCATATATTTT.

This clonotype was counted between two and nine times. This chain links TRBV11-2 with TRBJ2-7; the match to TRBD2 covers 13 bases. CDR3 length: 16 residues. V lost 1 base and J lost 6; bases outside the gene matches: 6. Germline loops: CDR1 SGHAT, CDR2 FQNNGV. DNA for the CDR3: TGTGCCAGCAGCTTAGGGCCGGGACTAGCGGGGATCGAGCAGTACTTC. It specifies CASSLGPGLAGIEQYF.

This clonotype was detected only a few times. The chain couples TRBV6-5 to TRBJ2-7; D is uncertain. The V and J ends lost 4 bases and 0 bases respectively, with 7 bases between them. This CDR3 spans 13 amino acids. The V gene's germline CDR1 is MNHEY and CDR2 SVGAGI. The CDR3 protein is CASSFAPSYEQYF. CDR3 DNA: TGTGCCAGCAGTTTTGCACCCTCCTACGAGCAGTACTTC.

This clonotype was seen a few times. The V and J genes are TRBV2 and TRBJ2-1, with TRBD2 matching 15 bases. Germline V lookup: CDR1 SNHLY, CDR2 FYNNEI. V dropped 7 bases and J dropped 9; count of bases not matched to a gene: 4. The CDR3 totals 14 residues. The CDR3 DNA follows: TGTGCCAGCAAAGGGACTAGCGGGAGGTTTGAGCAGTTCTTC. Its protein product is CASKGTSGRFEQFF.

Regarding this clonotype: This may be a read error, as it is one base from a much larger clone. This sequence joins TRBV20-1 and TRBJ2-7; 11 nucleotides match TRBD2. The better agreement between TRBJ2-1 and the DNA end casts doubt on the J call. The CDR3 runs to 14 residues. Germline CDR1 and CDR2: DFQATT and SNEGSKA (reference sequence). CDR3 DNA sequence: TGCAGTGCTTTCGGGACTAGCGGTTCCTACGAGCAGTTCTTC. Its translation is CSAFGTSGSYEQFF.

This chain links TRBV7-8 with TRBJ1-1; 7 bases line up with TRBD1. V lost 3 bases and J lost 0; bases outside the gene matches: 7. The CDR3 extends over 16 amino acids. Germline V gene data show CDR1 as SGHVS and CDR2 as FQNEAQ. CDR3 residues: CASSFRDSPVNTEAFF. The DNA for the CDR3 is TGTGCCAGCAGCTTCCGGGACAGCCCTGTGAACACTGAAGCTTTCTTT.

The chain carries TRBV20-1 and TRBJ2-7; 12 bases align to TRBD1. The CDR3 contains 14 residues. V dropped 3 bases and J dropped 7; count of bases not matched to a gene: 7. Looked up from germline, CDR1 is DFQATT and CDR2 is SNEGSKA (reference sequence). CDR3 nucleotide sequence: TGCAGTGCTAGGCCGGGACAGGGGGCGTTTGAGCAGTACTTC. This gives the protein CSARPGQGAFEQYF.

This clonotype was counted between two and nine times. The V gene is TRBV12-3 or TRBV12-4, the J gene TRBJ2-2; D is undetermined. V lost 3 bases, J lost 7 bases, and 21 bases lay in between. There are 17 residues in the CDR3. This CDR3 reads CASSFKGSVVINGELFF. Here the CDR3 DNA reads TGTGCCAGCAGTTTTAAAGGGTCGGTCGTCATCAACGGGGAGCTGTTTTTT.

This clonotype was observed a few times. This chain connects TRBV28 to TRBJ2-7, with 8 positions matching TRBD1. CDR3 size: 17 residues. Trimming took 2 bases from V and 4 from J; bases not matched to a gene: 13. The germline V gene has CDR1 MDHEN and CDR2 SYDVKM. DNA for the CDR3: TGTGCCAGCAGTTTAAGCGTGGTTCAGGGGGCCCCGTACGAGCAGTACTTC. As protein: CASSLSVVQGAPYEQYF.

This clonotype was counted at least ten times. This chain connects TRBV20-1 to TRBJ2-7, with TRBD2 as a possible D gene (7 bases). The length of the CDR3 is 14 residues. Germline V gives CDR1 DFQATT, CDR2 SNEGSKA (reference sequence). The V end was cut by 3 bases, the J end by 3 bases, with 15 bases between. The CDR3 protein is CSARERGEGYEQYF. The CDR3, as DNA: TGCAGTGCTAGGGAAAGGGGGGAGGGCTACGAGCAGTACTTC.

This rearrangement joins TRBV28 to TRBJ2-7, with D perhaps TRBD1 or TRBD2 (5 bases each). This CDR3 has 17 residues. The germline gives CDR1 MDHEN, CDR2 SYDVKM. V was pared by 2 bases and J by 7 bases, with 24 bases between. CDR3: CASSLTLRDRSPGEQYF. The CDR3 coding sequence is TGTGCCAGCAGTTTAACCTTAAGGGACCGAAGCCCGGGGGAGCAGTACTTC.

This clonotype was picked up a small number of times. V is TRBV7-9 and J is TRBJ2-7, with 9 nucleotides matching TRBD1. V was pared by 5 bases and J by 4 bases, with 9 bases of the junction left unmatched. The CDR3 is 15 residues long. Germline CDR1 and CDR2: SEHNR and FQNEAQ (reference sequence). The CDR3 nucleotides are TGTGCCAGCAGCCACTCCGGGACAGGGAAATACGAGCAGTACTTC. Translated, it gives CASSHSGTGKYEQYF.

This clonotype has more than one count but fewer than ten. The chain is built from TRBV20-1 and TRBJ2-4; 8 bases map to TRBD2. Germline V lookup: CDR1 DFQATT, CDR2 SNEGSKA (reference sequence). The CDR3 is made up of 13 amino acids. The ends lost 7 bases at V and 6 bases at J; junction bases unmatched: 8. The CDR3 DNA sequence: TGCAGTGTACCGGGAGGGCTGGGAAACATTCAGTACTTC. This gives the protein CSVPGGLGNIQYF.

This clonotype was seen a few times. The chain carries TRBV5-1 and TRBJ2-1, with a possible D match to TRBD1 (5 bases). This CDR3 contains 16 residues. CDR1 SGHRS and CDR2 YFSETQ come from the germline V gene. Trimming left V 1 base short and J 4 bases short, with 15 bases between. Written as DNA, the CDR3 is TGCGCCAGCAGCTTGCTGGGGCCAATCTCTTACAATGAGCAGTTCTTC. It specifies CASSLLGPISYNEQFF.

The chain joins TRBV5-1 to TRBJ2-5, with D unclear. The V gene lost 5 bases and the J gene lost 1 base, with 12 bases spanning the gap. The length of the CDR3 is 14 residues. CDR1 is SGHRS, CDR2 YFSETQ, per germline. The CDR3 DNA follows: TGCGCCAGCAGGCCGGGCTCCCTCCAAGAGACCCAGTACTTC. Protein: CASRPGSLQETQYF.

This clonotype has a count of ten or more. This chain's CDR3 is CASTGLAGEKTNTGELFF. CDR3 nucleotides: TGTGCCAGCACCGGACTAGCGGGGGAAAAGACGAACACCGGGGAGCTGTTTTTT. The genes are TRBV6-2 or TRBV6-3 and TRBJ2-2; 13 nucleotides align to TRBD2. Germline V gene sequence: CDR1 MNHEY, CDR2 SVGEGT. This CDR3 contains 18 residues. V shed 7 bases, J shed 0 bases, and the junction held 8 bases outside the gene matches.

V and J are TRBV6-5 and TRBJ2-7; weak D call: TRBD1 (5 bases). Germline V gives CDR1 MNHEY, CDR2 SVGAGI. This CDR3 spans 18 amino acids. The V and J ends lost 0 bases and 3 bases respectively, with 21 bases between them. This CDR3 is CASSYSIEDIPAVYEQYF. As DNA, the CDR3 is TGTGCCAGCAGTTACTCGATAGAGGACATCCCTGCCGTCTACGAGCAGTACTTC.

This chain links TRBV5-1 with TRBJ2-1; D is possibly TRBD2 (6 bases). V was trimmed by 4 bases and J by 8 bases, leaving 16 bases between them. The CDR3 has 14 amino acids. Per germline, CDR1 SGHRS and CDR2 YFSETQ. The CDR3 nucleotides read TGCGCCAGCAGCCTAGGGTCCGGCGGGGATGAGCAGTTCTTC. Protein sequence: CASSLGSGGDEQFF.

The V gene is TRBV12-3 or TRBV12-4, the J gene TRBJ2-3; D is possibly TRBD1 (6 bases). Trimming took 1 base from V and 6 from J, leaving 17 bases between them. The CDR3 loop spans 16 amino acids. For the CDR3, the DNA is TGTGCCAGCAGTTTAGTTGGACTTAGGGGGACGGATACGCAGTATTTT. This codes for CASSLVGLRGTDTQYF.

The chain has TRBV30 and TRBJ2-5; D is possibly TRBD1 or TRBD2 (6 bases each). The CDR3 spans 14 residues. Trimming shortened V by 1 base and J by 6 bases, and 15 bases separated the two germline ends. Germline V lookup: CDR1 GTSNPN, CDR2 SVGIG (reference sequence). CDR3 coding DNA: TGTGCCTGGAGTGCCGGGGGCCGGAGGCAGACCCAGTACTTC. Protein product: CAWSAGGRRQTQYF.

Here the CDR3 reads CSAWDRHSNQPQHF. The CDR3 nucleotides read TGCAGTGCTTGGGACAGGCACAGCAATCAGCCCCAGCATTTT. The V and J genes are TRBV20-1 and TRBJ1-5; 8 nucleotides line up with TRBD1. After removal of 5 bases from V and 1 base from J, the junction contained 4 bases not matched to a gene. CDR3 length: 14 residues. The germline CDR1 and CDR2 sequences are DFQATT and SNEGSKA (reference sequence).

The chain joins TRBV6-2 or TRBV6-3 to TRBJ1-1, with a weak D call TRBD1 (5 bases). From germline, CDR1 is MNHEY and CDR2 SVGEGT. The V gene lost 2 bases and the J gene lost 4 bases, with 11 bases spanning the gap. The CDR3 length is 14 residues. CDR3: CASSYGGVATEAFF. The CDR3 nucleotides are TGTGCCAGCAGTTACGGAGGGGTAGCCACTGAAGCTTTCTTT.

This clonotype has only a few counts. The V gene is TRBV4-1, the J gene TRBJ1-2; D remains unclear. CDR1 is MGHRA and CDR2 is YSYEKL in the germline V gene. Trimming shortened V by 3 bases and J by 4 bases, and 15 bases separated the two germline ends. CDR3 length: 15 residues. The CDR3 nucleotides read TGCGCCAGCAGCCAGCCCCGGACGGATTTCTATGGCTACACCTTC. It specifies CASSQPRTDFYGYTF.

This clonotype has at least ten counts. The chain joins TRBV15 to TRBJ2-5; D unclear. Germline loops: CDR1 LNHNV, CDR2 YYDKDF (reference sequence). V gave up 0 bases and J gave up 5 bases, with 4 bases separating them. This CDR3 spans 12 amino acids. CDR3: CATSRDFETQYF. Written as DNA, the CDR3 is TGTGCCACCAGCAGAGATTTCGAGACCCAGTACTTC.

This clonotype appeared a few times. V gene TRBV12-3 or TRBV12-4 combines with J gene TRBJ2-4; D is perhaps TRBD2 (6 bases). The V and J ends lost 5 bases and 0 bases respectively, with 11 bases between them. The CDR3 loop spans 15 amino acids. In nucleotides, the CDR3 is TGTGCCAGCAGTAGTGGGGGACTAGCCAAAAACATTCAGTACTTC. This encodes CASSSGGLAKNIQYF.